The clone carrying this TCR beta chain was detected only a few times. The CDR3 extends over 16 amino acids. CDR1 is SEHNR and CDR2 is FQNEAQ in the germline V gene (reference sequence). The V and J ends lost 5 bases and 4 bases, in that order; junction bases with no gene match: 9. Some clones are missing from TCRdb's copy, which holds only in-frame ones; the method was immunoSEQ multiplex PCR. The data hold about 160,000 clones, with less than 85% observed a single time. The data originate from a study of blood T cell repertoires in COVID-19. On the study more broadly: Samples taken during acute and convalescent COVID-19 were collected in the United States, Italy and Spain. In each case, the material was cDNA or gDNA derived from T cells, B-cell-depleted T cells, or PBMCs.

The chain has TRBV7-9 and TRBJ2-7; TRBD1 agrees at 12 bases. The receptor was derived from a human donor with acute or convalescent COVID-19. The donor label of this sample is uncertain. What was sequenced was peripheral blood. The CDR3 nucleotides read TGTGCCAGCAGCCCACGGGACAGGGGGCCGCGGTACGAGCAGTACTTC. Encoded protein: CASSPRDRGPRYEQYF.